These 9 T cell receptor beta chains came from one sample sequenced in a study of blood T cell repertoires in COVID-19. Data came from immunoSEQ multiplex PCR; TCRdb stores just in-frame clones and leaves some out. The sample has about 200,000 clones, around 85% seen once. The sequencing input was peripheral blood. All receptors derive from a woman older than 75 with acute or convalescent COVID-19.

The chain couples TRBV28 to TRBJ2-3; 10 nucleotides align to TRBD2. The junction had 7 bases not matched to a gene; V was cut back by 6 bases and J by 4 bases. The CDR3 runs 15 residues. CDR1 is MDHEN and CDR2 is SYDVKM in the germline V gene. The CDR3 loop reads CASSLLAGVADTQYF. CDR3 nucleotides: TGTGCCAGCAGCCTTCTAGCGGGAGTAGCAGATACGCAGTATTTT.

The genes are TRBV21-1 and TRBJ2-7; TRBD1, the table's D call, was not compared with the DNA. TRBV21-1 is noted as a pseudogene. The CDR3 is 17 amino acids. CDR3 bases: TGTGCCAGCGGGAACCGGGACAGACTCAATATAAAATACGAGCAGTACTTC. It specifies CASGNRDRLNIKYEQYF.

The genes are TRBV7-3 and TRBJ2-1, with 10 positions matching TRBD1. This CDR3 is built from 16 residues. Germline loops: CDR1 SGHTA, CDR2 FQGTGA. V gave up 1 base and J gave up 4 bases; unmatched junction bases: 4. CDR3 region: CASSLMVDRGYNEQFF. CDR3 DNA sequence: TGTGCCAGCAGCTTAATGGTGGACAGGGGGTACAATGAGCAGTTCTTC.

For the CDR3, the DNA is TGCGCCAGCAGCTTGGACCCAGGGGGACAGAATGGCTACACCTTC. Translating gives CASSLDPGGQNGYTF. The J gene is TRBJ1-2, the V gene TRBV5-1; 7 bases match TRBD1. This CDR3 has 15 residues. The V gene end was trimmed by 0 bases and the J gene end by 6 bases; junction bases not matched to a gene: 8. In germline, CDR1 is SGHRS, CDR2 YFSETQ.

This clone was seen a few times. CDR3 bases: TGTGCCAGCAGCCAAGATGGGACAGCAAATTCACCCCTCCACTTT. Translated, it gives CASSQDGTANSPLHF. This chain connects TRBV3-1 (or the pseudogene TRBV3-2) to TRBJ1-6, with 7 bases lining up with TRBD1. The germline gives CDR1 LGHDT, CDR2 YNNKEL (reference sequence). The trim removed 0 bases at V and 7 bases at J, leaving 3 bases unmatched. CDR3 length equals 15 residues.

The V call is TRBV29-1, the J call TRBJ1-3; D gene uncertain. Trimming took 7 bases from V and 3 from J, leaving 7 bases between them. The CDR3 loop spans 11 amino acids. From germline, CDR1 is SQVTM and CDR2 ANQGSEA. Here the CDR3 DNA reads TGCAGCGGCCGAGTTGGAAACACCATATATTTT. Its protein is CSGRVGNTIYF. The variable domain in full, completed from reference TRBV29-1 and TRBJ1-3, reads SAVISQKPSRDICQRGTSLTIQCQVDSQVTMMFWYRQQPGQSLTLIATANQGSEATYESGFVIDKFPISRPNLTFSTLTVSNMSPEDSSIYLCSGRVGNTIYFGEGSWLTVV.

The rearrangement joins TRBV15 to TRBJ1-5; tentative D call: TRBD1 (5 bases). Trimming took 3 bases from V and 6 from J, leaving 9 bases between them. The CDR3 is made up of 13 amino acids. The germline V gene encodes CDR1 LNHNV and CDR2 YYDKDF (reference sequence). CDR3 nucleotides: TGTGCCACCAGCAGGGGGCAGGTTCAGCCCCAGCATTTT. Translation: CATSRGQVQPQHF. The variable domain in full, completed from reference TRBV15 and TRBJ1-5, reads DAMVIQNPRYQVTQFGKPVTLSCSQTLNHNVMYWYQQKSSQAPKLLFHYYDKDFNNEADTPDNFQSRRPNTSFCFLDIRSPGLGDTAMYLCATSRGQVQPQHFGDGTRLSIL.

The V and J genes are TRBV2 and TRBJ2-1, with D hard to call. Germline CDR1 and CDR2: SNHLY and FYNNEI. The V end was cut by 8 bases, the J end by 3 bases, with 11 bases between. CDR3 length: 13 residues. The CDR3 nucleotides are TGTGCCAGCCTTGCGAGAAGCTACAATGAGCAGTTCTTC. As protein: CASLARSYNEQFF.

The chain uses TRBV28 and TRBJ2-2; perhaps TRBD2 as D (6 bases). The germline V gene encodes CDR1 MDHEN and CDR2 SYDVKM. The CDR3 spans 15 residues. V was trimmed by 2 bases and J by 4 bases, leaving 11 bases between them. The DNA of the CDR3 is TGTGCCAGCAGTTTAGCCGGGAGATCCACCGGGGAGCTGTTTTTT. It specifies CASSLAGRSTGELFF.